Listed here is a single T cell receptor beta chain. What it binds is unknown. These data originate in a study of PD-1 blockade in classical Hodgkin lymphoma. Trimming took 6 bases from V and 7 from J; bases not matched to a gene: 12. The CDR3 is 15 residues long. Germline CDR1 reads MRHNA; CDR2 reads SNTAGT. The assay was immunoSEQ multiplex PCR, and TCRdb's table has in-frame clones only and misses some. The table shows some 93,000 clones, with about three quarters occurring only once. Regarding the study as a whole: Unlike CD8+ TCR diversity, which did not rise significantly by C4D1, CD4+ TCR diversity did. A reduction in baseline TCR diversity was reportedly seen in newly diagnosed patients relative to healthy donors.

Sample time point: cycle 4 day 1 (C4D1), after less than 7 weeks of nivolumab. Relapses following autologous stem cell transplantation were seen in all patients, with brentuximab vedotin exposure varying. Complete response, partial response or progressive disease was each patient's best response. The chain recombines TRBV6-4 with TRBJ2-1; 7 bases fit TRBD2. Sequencing used peripheral blood mononuclear cells (PBMCs), obtained before the fourth cycle of nivolumab. This TCR came from a human donor with classical Hodgkin lymphoma. CDR3 sequence: CASSRVSGVGNEQFF. The CDR3 DNA is TGTGCCAGCAGCCGTGTGAGCGGGGTTGGGAATGAGCAGTTCTTC.